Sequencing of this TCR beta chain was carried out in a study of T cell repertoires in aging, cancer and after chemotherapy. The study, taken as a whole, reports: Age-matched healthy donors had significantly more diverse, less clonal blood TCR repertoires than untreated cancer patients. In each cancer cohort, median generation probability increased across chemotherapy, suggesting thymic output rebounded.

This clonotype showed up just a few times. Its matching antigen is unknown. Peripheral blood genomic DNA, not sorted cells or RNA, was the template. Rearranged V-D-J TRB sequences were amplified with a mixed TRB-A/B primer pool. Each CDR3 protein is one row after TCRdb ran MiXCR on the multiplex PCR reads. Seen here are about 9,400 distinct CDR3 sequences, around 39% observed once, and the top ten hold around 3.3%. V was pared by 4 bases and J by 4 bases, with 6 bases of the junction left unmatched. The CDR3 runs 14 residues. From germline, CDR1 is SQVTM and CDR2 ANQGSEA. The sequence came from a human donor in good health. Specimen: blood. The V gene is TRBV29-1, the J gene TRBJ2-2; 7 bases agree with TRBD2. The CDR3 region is CSVVGGWGTGELFF. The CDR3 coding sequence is TGCAGCGTTGTGGGGGGGTGGGGCACCGGGGAGCTGTTTTTT.